This T cell receptor (beta chain) was obtained from a study of early T cells in non-severe SARS-CoV-2 infection. V lost 7 bases and J lost 1, with 9 bases in between. Germline loops: CDR1 MNHNS, CDR2 SASEGT. The CDR3 covers 13 residues. cDNA molecules, individually, were tagged with unique molecular identifiers. TCRdb used MiXCR to reprocess the 5' RACE reads, holding one entry per CDR3 protein. The sample shows approximately 30,000 distinct CDR3 sequences, 5.6% of them seen only once. This clonotype appeared many times. Its antigen remains unknown. Study outcomes and limitations: Database matching using VDJdb favored anti-spike CD8 responses, with private and CD4 specificities left missing.

Specimen: whole blood. V is TRBV6-1 and J is TRBJ2-3, with unresolved D. The TCR originated in an adult who was a healthcare worker with PCR-confirmed SARS-CoV-2 infection or an uninfected control (not recorded which). The CDR3 region is CASIRGGTDTQYF. The CDR3 DNA reads TGTGCCAGCATCCGTGGTGGCACAGATACGCAGTATTTT.